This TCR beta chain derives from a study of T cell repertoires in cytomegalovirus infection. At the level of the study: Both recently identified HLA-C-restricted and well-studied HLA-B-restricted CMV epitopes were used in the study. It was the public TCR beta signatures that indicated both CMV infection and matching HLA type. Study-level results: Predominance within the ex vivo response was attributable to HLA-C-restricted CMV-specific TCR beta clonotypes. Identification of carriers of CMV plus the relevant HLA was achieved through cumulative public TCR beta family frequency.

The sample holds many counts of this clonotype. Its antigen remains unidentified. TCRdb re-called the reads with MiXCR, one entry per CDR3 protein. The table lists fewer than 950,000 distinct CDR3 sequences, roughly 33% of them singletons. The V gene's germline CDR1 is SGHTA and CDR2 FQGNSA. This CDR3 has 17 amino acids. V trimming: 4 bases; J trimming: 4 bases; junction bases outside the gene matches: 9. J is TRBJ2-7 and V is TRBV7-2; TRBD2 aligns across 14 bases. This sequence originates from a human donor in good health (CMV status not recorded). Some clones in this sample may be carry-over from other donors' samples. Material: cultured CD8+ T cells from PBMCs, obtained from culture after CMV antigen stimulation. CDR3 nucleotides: TGTGCCAGCAGCTCGGGACTAGCGGGAGATCGGCGGTACGAGCAGTACGTC. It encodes CASSSGLAGDRRYEQYV.